A single sample is the source of the 6 T cell receptor beta chains below, sequenced in a study of siplizumab effects on memory and regulatory T cells. TCRdb keeps only in-frame clones here, not all; method: immunoSEQ multiplex PCR. The top ten clones hold approximately 1.4% of a sample with approximately 94,000 clones, 85% to 95% of them seen once. The specimen sequenced was non-Treg CD4+ T cells sorted from blood. These TCRs come from a human donor in good health.

V is TRBV7-3 and J is TRBJ1-1; the D is unclear. The V end lost 1 base, the J end lost 6 bases, and 9 bases lay between the germline ends. CDR3 length: 13 residues. The germline gives CDR1 SGHTA, CDR2 FQGTGA. CDR3 sequence reads: CASSLNAWAEAFF. In DNA, the CDR3 is TGTGCCAGCAGCTTAAATGCGTGGGCTGAAGCTTTCTTT.

This chain links TRBV7-9 with TRBJ1-1, with 10 bases matching TRBD1. Germline values: CDR1 SEHNR, CDR2 FQNEAQ (reference sequence). V lost 5 bases and J lost 11; bases outside the gene matches: 11. The CDR3 length is 14 residues. CDR3 bases: TGTGCCAGCAGCAACGACAGGGGGCCTCGGCCCGCTTTCTTT. This codes for CASSNDRGPRPAFF.

This chain links TRBV27 with TRBJ2-7, with D perhaps TRBD1 or TRBD2 (6 bases each). The V end was cut by 5 bases, the J end by 3 bases, with 17 bases between. In germline, CDR1 is MNHEY, CDR2 SMNVEV (reference sequence). This CDR3 comprises 15 residues. The CDR3 loop is CASSAGPKGGYEQYF. CDR3 bases: TGTGCCAGCAGTGCGGGACCAAAGGGGGGCTACGAGCAGTACTTC.

This rearrangement joins TRBV15 to TRBJ2-7; tentative D call: TRBD1 (6 bases). Trimming removed 1 base from V and 2 bases from J, with 12 bases in between. Germline-derived CDR1 and CDR2 are LNHNV and YYDKDF (reference sequence). The CDR3 is made up of 15 amino acids. The CDR3 sequence is CATSRVKGEAYEQYF. In DNA, the CDR3 is TGTGCCACCAGCAGAGTTAAGGGGGAAGCCTACGAGCAGTACTTC.

This chain links TRBV5-1 with TRBJ2-7; TRBD2 matches 7 bases. This CDR3 comprises 15 residues. V lost 4 bases and J lost 4; bases outside the gene matches: 11. Germline V lookup: CDR1 SGHRS, CDR2 YFSETQ. The CDR3 DNA sequence: TGCGCCAGCAGCACCGCGGGAGCCGACCTTTACGAGCAGTACTTC. As protein: CASSTAGADLYEQYF.

The chain couples TRBV9 to TRBJ2-2; D remains unclear. Trimming took 0 bases from V and 3 from J, leaving 15 bases between them. This CDR3 has 17 residues. Germline CDR1 and CDR2: SGDLS and YYNGEE. The CDR3 here is CASSVAYFGLDTGELFF. CDR3 nucleotide sequence: TGTGCCAGCAGCGTAGCTTATTTCGGGTTGGACACCGGGGAGCTGTTTTTT. Full variable domain (rest looked up from reference TRBV9 and TRBJ2-2): DSGVTQTPKHLITATGQRVTLRCSPRSGDLSVYWYQQSLDQGLQFLIQYYNGEERAKGNILERFSAQQFPDLHSELNLSSLELGDSALYFCASSVAYFGLDTGELFFGEGSRLTVL.